What follows is one T cell receptor beta chain and its context. The data were obtained in a study of blood T cell repertoires in COVID-19. Study-wide background: From the United States, Italy and Spain came samples of acute and convalescent COVID-19. T cells, B-cell-depleted T cells, or PBMCs supplied cDNA or gDNA.

Original processing notes: The authors estimated nucleated cell counts from reference gene primer amplification. Sequenced by immunoSEQ multiplex PCR; TCRdb stores in-frame clones only, minus some. V, J and clone size are those of that table, while D and trimming were read from the DNA. The sample contains roughly 300,000 clones, 85% of which appear only once. The CDR3 has 13 residues. The germline gives CDR1 SGHRS, CDR2 YFSETQ. V lost 6 bases and J lost 7, with 16 bases in between. This sequence was found in a human donor in a cohort sampled during active COVID-19. The sequenced material came from peripheral blood. The chain has TRBV5-1 and TRBJ1-1; D may be TRBD1 (6 bases). CDR3 nucleotides: TGCGCCAGCACCCTTGAGCAAGGGGGTGAAGCTTTCTTT. It encodes CASTLEQGGEAFF.